This is a list of T cell receptor beta chains from one sample in a study of Graves' ophthalmopathy and Graves' hyperthyroidism. TCRdb independently ran MiXCR on the multiplex PCR reads; one entry per CDR3 protein. Of about 390,000 distinct CDR3 sequences in the sample, 15% were seen once. The sample taken for sequencing was peripheral blood. These receptor sequences come from a woman under 30 with stable Graves' hyperthyroidism. CDR3s include the opening cysteine and the closing phenylalanine or tryptophan. D genes are given only for firm matches. The size field is filled for only some rows; it gives once, few, many or a size class.

j_call v_call clone_size d_call cdr3_aa cdr3_nt
TRBJ1-5 TRBV4-1 many . CASSQEVRGTWVNQPQHF TGCGCCAGCAGCCAAGAGGTTCGCGGGACTTGGGTCAATCAGCCCCAGCATTTT
TRBJ2-5 TRBV3-1 . TRBD2 CASSLRTSGGVKEETQYF TGTGCCAGCAGCCTCCGGACTAGCGGGGGGGTGAAGGAAGAGACCCAGTACTTC
TRBJ2-7 TRBV4-2 few TRBD2 CASSQGLAVTYEQYF TGTGCCAGCAGCCAAGGACTAGCGGTCACCTACGAGCAGTACTTC
TRBJ1-2 TRBV4-1 many . CASSQSIRQGKYGYTF TGCGCCAGCAGCCAGTCCATTCGTCAGGGGAAGTATGGCTACACCTTC
TRBJ1-1 TRBV6-1 many TRBD1 CASKPYGGTATEAFF TGTGCCAGCAAACCGTATGGAGGGACAGCCACTGAAGCTTTCTTT
TRBJ1-1 TRBV5-1 few TRBD1 CARTGRWMNTEAFF TGCGCCAGGACAGGGCGTTGGATGAACACTGAAGCTTTCTTT
TRBJ1-2 TRBV12-3/TRBV12-4 many . CASSSQSYGYTF TGTGCCAGCAGTTCTCAGTCCTATGGCTACACCTTC
TRBJ2-2 TRBV12-3/TRBV12-4 many . CASILRWGAGTGELFF TGTGCCAGCATACTCCGGTGGGGGGCCGGCACCGGGGAGCTGTTTTTT
TRBJ1-2 TRBV10-3 many . CAISDPGIYGYTF TGTGCCATCAGTGATCCAGGAATCTATGGCTACACCTTC
TRBJ1-2 TRBV6-5 many . CASSYEGGLYGYTF TGTGCCAGCAGTTACGAGGGGGGCCTGTATGGCTACACCTTC
TRBJ2-5 TRBV20-1 many . CSARSWETQYF TGCAGTGCTAGATCGTGGGAGACCCAGTACTTC
TRBJ2-7 TRBV20-1 many . CSARDWRGSEDEQYF TGCAGTGCTAGAGATTGGAGGGGTTCCGAAGACGAGCAGTACTTC
TRBJ2-7 TRBV2 many . CASTTGTQYEQYF TGTGCCAGCACGACCGGGACACAATACGAGCAGTACTTC
TRBJ2-7 TRBV12-3/TRBV12-4 many . CASSLRAIYSYEQYF TGTGCCAGCAGTTTACGGGCGATCTATTCCTACGAGCAGTACTTC
TRBJ1-2 TRBV11-2 few . CASSLERANYGYTF TGTGCCAGCAGCTTAGAGAGGGCCAACTATGGCTACACCTTC
TRBJ1-1 TRBV29-1 . . CSVGEGMRTEAFF TGCAGCGTTGGGGAGGGTATGAGGACTGAAGCTTTCTTT
TRBJ1-1 TRBV20-1 many . CSATGFRGEAFF TGCAGTGCCACGGGGTTTAGGGGTGAAGCTTTCTTT
TRBJ2-7 TRBV5-6 . TRBD2 CASSLPGRAYEQYF TGTGCCAGCAGCTTACCAGGGAGGGCTTACGAGCAGTACTTC
TRBJ1-3 TRBV12-5 many TRBD1 CASGLVPLQGDTIYF TGTGCTAGTGGTTTGGTACCCCTCCAGGGGGACACCATATATTTT
TRBJ2-5 TRBV19 many TRBD1 CASSPRRDRGGETQYF TGTGCCAGTAGTCCGAGGAGGGACAGGGGTGGGGAGACCCAGTACTTC
TRBJ1-2 TRBV18 . . CASSPPGTPFNYGYTF TGTGCCAGCTCACCACCTGGGACCCCTTTTAACTATGGCTACACCTTC
TRBJ2-2 TRBV5-1 few . CASTAGGTNTGELFF TGCGCCAGCACCGCGGGCGGAACGAACACCGGGGAGCTGTTTTTT
TRBJ2-5 TRBV7-2 many . CASSLDTPWTQYF TGTGCCAGCAGCTTAGACACTCCTTGGACCCAGTACTTC
TRBJ1-2 TRBV7-9 few . CASSSQTSRNGYTF TGTGCCAGCAGCTCCCAAACGTCACGAAATGGCTACACCTTC
TRBJ1-6 TRBV19 many . CASSAVLGISDSPLHF TGTGCCAGTAGTGCCGTACTTGGGATTTCCGATTCACCCCTCCACTTT
TRBJ1-2 TRBV4-1 many TRBD1 CASSPRDSLNYGYTF TGCGCCAGCAGCCCCCGGGACAGTCTAAACTATGGCTACACCTTC
TRBJ1-2 TRBV6-2/TRBV6-3 . . CASNPQGYDGYTF TGTGCCAGCAATCCACAGGGATACGATGGCTACACCTTC
TRBJ1-1 TRBV12-3/TRBV12-4 many . CASRGSARRNTEAFF TGTGCCAGCAGGGGGTCGGCGCGGAGGAACACTGAAGCTTTCTTT
TRBJ1-1 TRBV12-3/TRBV12-4 . TRBD1 CASIGDSLKFPEAFF TGTGCCAGCATCGGGGACAGCCTTAAATTTCCTGAAGCTTTCTTT
TRBJ1-2 TRBV7-2 many . CASSPASRVNYGYTF TGTGCCAGCAGCCCCGCATCCAGGGTTAACTATGGCTACACCTTC
TRBJ2-7 TRBV20-1 few . CSARDHGALSYEQYF TGCAGTGCTAGAGATCATGGTGCCCTCTCCTACGAGCAGTACTTC
TRBJ2-6 TRBV7-9 . . CASSLPGRKKTNVLTF TGTGCCAGCAGCTTACCTGGACGCAAGAAGACCAACGTCCTGACTTTC
TRBJ2-5 TRBV9 many . CASRPGLETVETQYF TGTGCCAGCAGGCCGGGGTTAGAGACGGTAGAGACCCAGTACTTC
TRBJ2-5 TRBV6-1 many TRBD2 CASISRLAGEETQYF TGTGCCAGCATAAGCCGCCTAGCGGGGGAAGAGACCCAGTACTTC
TRBJ2-7 TRBV10-3 many TRBD2 CAISTTGGPNEQYF TGTGCCATCAGTACCACGGGGGGGCCCAACGAGCAGTACTTC
TRBJ2-2 TRBV12-3/TRBV12-4 . . CASSFWAGVTNTGELFF TGTGCCAGCAGTTTTTGGGCCGGGGTAACGAACACCGGGGAGCTGTTTTTT
TRBJ1-1 TRBV7-2 few . CASSPVFQGNTEAFF TGTGCCAGCAGCCCCGTTTTCCAGGGGAACACTGAAGCTTTCTTT
TRBJ2-5 TRBV11-3 many TRBD1 CASSIQGGSQETQYF TGTGCCAGCAGCATACAGGGGGGATCCCAAGAGACCCAGTACTTC
TRBJ1-6 TRBV6-5 . . CASKRGNNSPLHF TGTGCCAGCAAAAGGGGAAATAATTCACCCCTCCACTTT
TRBJ2-2 TRBV2 few . CASSVQRGANTGELFF TGTGCCAGCAGTGTGCAACGGGGGGCAAACACCGGGGAGCTGTTTTTT
TRBJ1-5 TRBV7-2 . . CASSLPGTRLHF TGTGCCAGCAGCTTACCGGGGACACGTTTGCATTTT
TRBJ1-1 TRBV2 many . CASEGGTEAFF TGTGCCAGCGAGGGAGGCACTGAAGCTTTCTTT
TRBJ2-5 TRBV7-9 many . CASSLEEGMTQYF TGTGCCAGCAGCTTAGAGGAGGGGATGACCCAGTACTTC
TRBJ2-7 TRBV27 many . CASSPGRNSYEQYF TGTGCCAGCAGTCCGGGACGAAACTCCTACGAGCAGTACTTC
TRBJ2-7 TRBV5-5 many . CASRYTGPPFYEQYF TGTGCCAGCAGATATACAGGTCCTCCCTTCTACGAGCAGTACTTC
TRBJ2-7 TRBV12-3/TRBV12-4 . . CASSPVGGGSEQYF TGTGCCAGCAGTCCTGTCGGCGGGGGCTCCGAGCAGTACTTC
TRBJ2-6 TRBV6-2/TRBV6-3 many . CASQLIPPGLFSGANVLTF TGTGCCAGCCAACTGATCCCCCCTGGACTGTTCTCTGGGGCCAACGTCCTGACTTTC
TRBJ2-5 TRBV12-3/TRBV12-4 many . CASSLDIGQETQYF TGTGCCAGCAGTCTCGACATAGGGCAAGAGACCCAGTACTTC
TRBJ2-7 TRBV4-1 few . CASSQGSTRGPYEQYF TGCGCCAGCAGCCAAGGCTCCACCCGGGGGCCCTACGAGCAGTACTTC
TRBJ2-7 TRBV12-5 many . CASGLVEYEQYF TGTGCTAGTGGTTTGGTTGAGTACGAGCAGTACTTC
TRBJ2-5 TRBV2 many . CASSEDLRLQRQETQYF TGTGCCAGCAGTGAAGATTTGCGCCTCCAACGCCAAGAGACCCAGTACTTC
TRBJ1-2 TRBV6-5 many . CASNRDGPNYGYTF TGTGCCAGCAACAGGGATGGACCTAACTATGGCTACACCTTC
TRBJ1-3 TRBV5-1 . . CASSLTGLVNTIYF TGCGCCAGCAGCTTGACCGGGCTCGTAAACACCATATATTTT
TRBJ2-2 TRBV6-2/TRBV6-3 . . CASSYRRRTGELFF TGTGCCAGCAGTTACCGACGGAGAACCGGGGAGCTGTTTTTT
TRBJ1-1 TRBV29-1 many . CSVVGQMNTEAFF TGCAGCGTTGTAGGACAGATGAACACTGAAGCTTTCTTT
TRBJ1-2 TRBV11-3 many . CASTRRGGTNYGYTF TGTGCCAGCACCCGGAGAGGGGGAACTAACTATGGCTACACCTTC
TRBJ1-5 TRBV11-2 . . CASSSPGAQHF TGTGCCAGCAGCTCCCCAGGAGCCCAGCATTTT